This T cell receptor (beta chain) is from a study of blood T cell repertoires in COVID-19. Study-level information: COVID-19 samples from acute and convalescent phases originated in the United States, Italy and Spain. PBMCs, B-cell-depleted T cells, or T cells provided the cDNA or gDNA that made up the material.

Clones were sequenced by immunoSEQ multiplex PCR, and TCRdb holds only the in-frame ones, with some missing. The repertoire holds tens of thousands of clones, with 80% to 85% as singletons. Germline values: CDR1 SGDLS, CDR2 YYNGEE. Germline trimming cut 0 bases from V and 4 bases from J; bases unmatched to any gene: 7. The CDR3 covers 16 residues. This clonotype originated in a woman aged 80 or over with COVID-19, enrolled during active disease. The rearrangement uses TRBV9 and TRBJ2-1, with 7 bases that match TRBD1. The specimen was peripheral blood. CDR3 in amino acids: CASSVVSQGFYNEQFF. The CDR3 coding sequence is TGTGCCAGCAGCGTAGTATCACAGGGGTTTTACAATGAGCAGTTCTTC.